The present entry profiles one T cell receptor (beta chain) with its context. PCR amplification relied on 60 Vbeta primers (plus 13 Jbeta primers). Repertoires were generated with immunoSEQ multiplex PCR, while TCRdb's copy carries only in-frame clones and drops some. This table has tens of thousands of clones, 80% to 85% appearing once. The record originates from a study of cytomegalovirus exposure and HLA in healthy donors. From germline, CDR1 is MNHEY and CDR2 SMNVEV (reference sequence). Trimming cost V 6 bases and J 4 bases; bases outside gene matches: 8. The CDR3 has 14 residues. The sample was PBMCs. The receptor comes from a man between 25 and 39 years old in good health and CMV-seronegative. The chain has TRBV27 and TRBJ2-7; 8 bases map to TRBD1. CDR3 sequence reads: CASRSSQGGYEQYF. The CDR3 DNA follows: TGTGCCAGCAGGTCGTCACAGGGGGGATACGAGCAGTACTTC.